Given below is one T cell receptor (beta chain) in context. This sample is drawn from a study of long-term antiretroviral therapy in people with HIV. The CDR3 is made up of 17 amino acids. Run at survey level, the immunoSEQ assay was version v3.0. Generated by immunoSEQ multiplex PCR, the TCRdb table keeps only in-frame clones and is missing some. The sample holds about 6,000 clones, roughly 80% seen once. This TCR was recovered from a man in his forties or fifties with HIV. The chain joins TRBV21-1 to TRBJ2-7; the table's D call of TRBD1 was not tested on the DNA. TRBV21-1 represents a pseudogene. Sequenced here: unsorted PBMCs, sampled 0.5 years before starting antiretroviral therapy. CDR3 nucleotides: TGTGCCAGCAGCAAAGCAAGGTTAGGGGCAAATTTGTACGAGCAGTACTTC. It yields the protein CASSKARLGANLYEQYF.